These 7 T cell receptor beta chains originate from one sample sequenced in a study of T-cell memory formation after mild COVID-19. In TCRdb, the 5' RACE reads were re-called with MiXCR into one record per CDR3 protein. This sample has a few hundred thousand distinct CDR3 sequences; roughly 8.2% occur once, and the top ten carry 22%. Sequenced material: PBMCs or a T cell subset sorted from them (not recorded which). The source of these receptors is a man between 18 and 29 years old who had mild COVID-19 (a few samples of this study predate the infection). Cell type and time point are not known.

This clonotype was counted between two and nine times. This chain uses TRBV29-1 with TRBJ1-1; perhaps TRBD1 as D (5 bases). Germline CDR1 is SQVTM and CDR2 is ANQGSEA. The V end was cut by 6 bases, the J end by 0 bases, with 11 bases between. CDR3 length equals 13 residues. Here the CDR3 reads CSVRDGLNTEAFF. CDR3 DNA sequence: TGCAGCGTCCGGGACGGTTTGAACACTGAAGCTTTCTTT.

V is TRBV20-1 and J is TRBJ2-5; 9 nucleotides match TRBD2. CDR3 length: 14 residues. CDR1 and CDR2 from the germline V gene are DFQATT and SNEGSKA (reference sequence). J was trimmed by 3 bases and V by 6 bases; bases with no gene match: 8. CDR3 nucleotides: TGCAGTGCCTCTCACCTAGCGGGGAAAGAGACCCAGTACTTC. Its translation is CSASHLAGKETQYF.

This clonotype has only a few counts. The rearrangement joins TRBV6-2 or TRBV6-3 to TRBJ1-2; no firm D call. V was pared by 5 bases and J by 6 bases, with 16 bases between. Germline CDR1 is MNHEY and CDR2 is SVGEGT. The CDR3 covers 14 residues. The CDR3 loop is CASSPSSGRDGYTF. In DNA form, the CDR3 reads TGTGCCAGCAGTCCCTCCTCCGGGCGGGATGGCTACACCTTC.

The chain joins TRBV4-3 to TRBJ2-3; 9 bases are a match to TRBD2. This CDR3 comprises 16 residues. The ends lost 0 bases at V and 4 bases at J; junction bases unmatched: 5. CDR1 and CDR2 from the germline V gene are LGHNA and YSLEER. In nucleotides, the CDR3 is TGCGCCAGCAGCCAAGAGGGGACTAGCTTGTCAGATACGCAGTATTTT. Translated, it gives CASSQEGTSLSDTQYF.

The chain couples TRBV12-5 to TRBJ2-3; 8 nucleotides match TRBD2. The V gene's germline CDR1 is LGHNT and CDR2 FRNRAP. The CDR3 is 16 residues long. V was clipped by 5 bases and J by 4 bases; unmatched bases: 11. CDR3 loop: CASGDGTSQSPDTQYF. The CDR3 nucleotides read TGTGCTAGTGGTGATGGGACTAGTCAGTCCCCAGATACGCAGTATTTT.

This clonotype was recorded many times. V and J are TRBV9 and TRBJ2-2; unclear D gene. Trimming removed 0 bases at V and 4 bases at J, with 7 bases between. The CDR3 has 14 amino acids. CDR1 and CDR2 from the germline V gene are SGDLS and YYNGEE. This CDR3 is CASSVEMGTGELFF. Here the CDR3 DNA reads TGTGCCAGCAGCGTAGAGATGGGCACCGGGGAGCTGTTTTTT. The whole variable domain, filled in from reference TRBV9 and TRBJ2-2, reads DSGVTQTPKHLITATGQRVTLRCSPRSGDLSVYWYQQSLDQGLQFLIQYYNGEERAKGNILERFSAQQFPDLHSELNLSSLELGDSALYFCASSVEMGTGELFFGEGSRLTVL.

The chain is built from TRBV6-2 or TRBV6-3 and TRBJ2-5; D remains unclear. Germline lookup yields CDR1 MNHEY and CDR2 SVGEGT. V was shortened by 2 bases and J by 4 bases, with 20 bases between the two germline ends. The CDR3 covers 17 residues. The CDR3 reads CASSYTGPKPDSETQYF. As DNA, the CDR3 is TGTGCCAGCAGTTACACCGGACCTAAGCCGGATTCAGAGACCCAGTACTTC.